This entry lists 25 T cell receptor beta chains sequenced from one sample in a study of blood T cell repertoires in COVID-19. The protocol was immunoSEQ multiplex PCR, while the TCRdb copy is restricted to in-frame clones and leaves out a portion. Here the sample spans under 250,000 clones, about four fifths being singletons. Sequenced sample: PBMCs or T cells enriched from blood (not recorded which). Every receptor here comes from a woman aged 45 to 65 who had been exposed to COVID-19.

This clone occurred once. V is TRBV6-1 and J is TRBJ1-1, with TRBD1 as a possible D gene (5 bases). The length of the CDR3 is 15 residues. Trimming pared 3 bases from V and 3 bases from J, leaving 14 bases between. CDR1 is MNHNS, CDR2 SASEGT, per germline. CDR3 bases: TGTGCCAGCAGTGATCATCAGGGACTTTACACTGAAGCTTTCTTT. This translates into CASSDHQGLYTEAFF.

V usage is TRBV7-9 and J usage is TRBJ1-1, with D possibly TRBD1 on 6 matching bases. V was shortened by 5 bases and J by 0 bases, with 13 bases between the two germline ends. Germline assignment: CDR1 SEHNR and CDR2 FQNEAQ (reference sequence). This CDR3 has 15 residues. The DNA of the CDR3 is TGTGCCAGCAGCGCGACAGGTCCTTTGAACACTGAAGCTTTCTTT. Its translation is CASSATGPLNTEAFF.

The V and J genes are TRBV28 and TRBJ1-4; D is possibly TRBD1 (6 bases). Germline V gene lookup returns CDR1 MDHEN and CDR2 SYDVKM. The CDR3 is 15 residues long. The V end was cut by 4 bases, the J end by 1 base, with 10 bases between. CDR3 in amino acids: CASSSQGLTNEKLFF. CDR3 DNA sequence: TGTGCCAGCAGTTCACAGGGCCTAACTAATGAAAAACTGTTTTTT.

The V and J genes are TRBV7-9 and TRBJ2-7, with no clear D. The germline V and J ends were trimmed by 5 bases and 4 bases, with 9 bases remaining between them. CDR3 length: 12 residues. Germline-derived CDR1 and CDR2 are SEHNR and FQNEAQ (reference sequence). Written as DNA, the CDR3 is TGTGCCAGCAGCCCCTCTAAGTACGAGCAGTACTTC. It translates to CASSPSKYEQYF.

The chain uses TRBV2 and TRBJ1-1; D is ambiguous. This CDR3 is 13 amino acids long. Germline CDR1 reads SNHLY; CDR2 reads FYNNEI. Deletions cut 1 base from V and 2 bases from J, with 5 bases between. The CDR3 loop reads CASSEGGNTEAFF. CDR3 in DNA: TGTGCCAGCAGTGAAGGAGGAAACACTGAAGCTTTCTTT. The full variable domain, rest sourced from reference TRBV2 and TRBJ1-1, is EPEVTQTPSHQVTQMGQEVILRCVPISNHLYFYWYRQILGQKVEFLVSFYNNEISEKSEIFDDQFSVERPDGSNFTLKIRSTKLEDSAMYFCASSEGGNTEAFFGQGTRLTVV.

The rearrangement links TRBV5-4 to TRBJ2-7; TRBD2 aligns across 7 bases. J was trimmed by 4 bases and V by 3 bases; bases with no gene match: 4. This CDR3 has 13 residues. Germline CDR1 SGHNT, CDR2 YYREEE (reference sequence). CDR3 DNA: TGTGCCAGCAGCTCTGGACTAGGGTACGAGCAGTACTTC. It is translated as CASSSGLGYEQYF.

The gene calls are TRBV7-2 and TRBJ2-1; 7 bases align to TRBD2. CDR3 size: 15 residues. V was clipped by 7 bases and J by 2 bases; unmatched bases: 8. Per the germline V gene, CDR1 is SGHTA and CDR2 is FQGNSA. The CDR3 DNA follows: TGTGCCAGCACCGTTGGAGGGAGGGCCTACAATGAGCAGTTCTTC. Translation: CASTVGGRAYNEQFF.

The V gene is TRBV25-1, the J gene TRBJ2-3; TRBD1 aligns across 7 bases. This CDR3 has 13 amino acids. Germline values: CDR1 MGHDK, CDR2 SYGVNS. The V and J ends lost 6 bases and 4 bases, in that order; junction bases with no gene match: 4. This CDR3 is CASRRQGSDTQYF. The CDR3 nucleotides read TGTGCCAGCAGAAGACAGGGCTCAGATACGCAGTATTTT.

In this sample, this clone turned up once. The chain employs TRBV18 and TRBJ2-1, with D perhaps TRBD2 (5 bases). Germline V gene data show CDR1 as KGHSH and CDR2 as LQKENI. The V end lost 3 bases, the J end lost 5 bases, and 11 bases lay between the germline ends. This CDR3 comprises 14 residues. The CDR3 DNA is TGTGCCAGCTCACCCCTGGACTCGAACAATGAGCAGTTCTTC. Translated: CASSPLDSNNEQFF. The complete variable domain, with remaining parts taken from reference TRBV18 and TRBJ2-1, reads NAGVMQNPRHLVRRRGQEARLRCSPMKGHSHVYWYRQLPEEGLKFMVYLQKENIIDESGMPKERFSAEFPKEGPSILRIQQVVRGDSAAYFCASSPLDSNNEQFFGPGTRLTVL.

The chain has TRBV5-1 and TRBJ2-3, with a tentative D call TRBD2 (5 bases). Trimming pared 5 bases from V and 0 bases from J, leaving 13 bases between. The V gene's germline CDR1 is SGHRS and CDR2 YFSETQ. CDR3 size: 15 residues. CDR3 DNA: TGCGCCAGCAGTATAACGGGGTTTAGCACAGATACGCAGTATTTT. Protein product: CASSITGFSTDTQYF.

V usage is TRBV5-1 and J usage is TRBJ2-1; no definite D call. Trimming took off 4 bases at V and 5 bases at J, with 7 bases between the two ends. Germline V gene lookup returns CDR1 SGHRS and CDR2 YFSETQ. The CDR3 has 12 residues. The CDR3 DNA follows: TGCGCCAGCAGCCCCAGCGACAATGAGCAGTTCTTC. Translated: CASSPSDNEQFF.

V and J are TRBV27 and TRBJ2-3, with 13 bases matching TRBD2. This CDR3 spans 16 amino acids. Per the germline V gene, CDR1 is MNHEY and CDR2 is SMNVEV (reference sequence). Losses at the gene ends were 7 bases for V and 4 bases for J; bases not matched to a gene: 8. The CDR3 sequence is CASTPVGLAGADTQYF. DNA for the CDR3: TGTGCCAGCACCCCCGTCGGACTAGCGGGAGCAGATACGCAGTATTTT.

This sequence joins TRBV3-1 (or the pseudogene TRBV3-2) and TRBJ1-2; maybe TRBD1 (5 bases). The ends were cut back, 4 bases at V and 4 bases at J, with 16 bases in the middle. Germline V gene lookup returns CDR1 LGHDT and CDR2 YNNKEL (reference sequence). This CDR3 is built from 15 residues. The CDR3 protein is CASSLPRGRGYGYTF. For the CDR3, the DNA is TGTGCCAGCAGCCTACCCCGAGGGAGGGGCTATGGCTACACCTTC.

This clone was counted once. The CDR3 is CASSLVLAGDSNQPQHF. The CDR3 DNA reads as TGTGCCAGCAGTCTAGTCCTAGCGGGGGATAGCAATCAGCCCCAGCATTTT. The V and J genes are TRBV6-6 and TRBJ1-5; D perhaps matches TRBD1 (5 bases). V dropped 5 bases and J dropped 0 bases, with 17 bases sitting between them. Germline CDR1 is MNHNY and CDR2 is SVGAGI (reference sequence). CDR3 length: 17 amino acids.

The CDR3 here is CASSLARGVTDQHF. The CDR3 region has the DNA TGTGCCAGCAGCTTGGCCAGGGGGGTTACGGACCAGCATTTT. The chain carries TRBV5-8 and TRBJ1-5, with 7 bases identical to TRBD1. Germline trimming cut 0 bases from V and 12 bases from J; bases unmatched to any gene: 9. Germline-derived CDR1 and CDR2 are SGHTS and YDEGEE. The CDR3 totals 14 residues.

The V and J genes are TRBV3-1 (or the pseudogene TRBV3-2) and TRBJ1-2; D is perhaps TRBD1 (5 bases). Germline V gene data show CDR1 as LGHDT and CDR2 as YNNKEL (reference sequence). This CDR3 comprises 16 residues. V was pared by 1 base and J by 0 bases, with 12 bases between. DNA of the CDR3: TGTGCCAGCAGCCAAGTGGGGGGAGAGGCTAACTATGGCTACACCTTC. Encoded protein: CASSQVGGEANYGYTF.

V is TRBV2 and J is TRBJ1-1, with 7 bases identical to TRBD1. V trimming: 10 bases; J trimming: 0 bases; junction bases outside the gene matches: 5. The germline V gene has CDR1 SNHLY and CDR2 FYNNEI. The length of the CDR3 is 13 residues. The CDR3 spells CATKTGLNTEAFF. The DNA for the CDR3 is TGTGCCACCAAGACAGGGTTGAACACTGAAGCTTTCTTT.

The chain carries TRBV5-4 and TRBJ2-5, with 8 positions matching TRBD2. After removal of 3 bases from V and 3 bases from J, the junction contained 7 bases not matched to a gene. CDR1 SGHNT and CDR2 YYREEE come from the germline V gene (reference sequence). There are 15 residues in the CDR3. CDR3 DNA: TGTGCCAGCAGCTCTTCGGGGGGGCCAGAAGAGACCCAGTACTTC. It specifies CASSSSGGPEETQYF.

This sequence joins TRBV7-2 and TRBJ2-7; D gene ambiguous. Germline V CDR1 and CDR2: SGHTA, FQGNSA. V lost 1 base and J 7 bases, leaving 17 bases between the germline ends. The CDR3 extends over 15 amino acids. CDR3 residues: CASSLGAFTLREQYF. CDR3 DNA: TGTGCCAGCAGCTTAGGGGCCTTTACATTGAGAGAGCAGTACTTC.

This chain joins TRBV11-2 and TRBJ1-1; D remains ambiguous. V gave up 5 bases and J gave up 6 bases, with 7 bases separating them. This CDR3 has 11 residues. The germline V gene encodes CDR1 SGHAT and CDR2 FQNNGV. As DNA, the CDR3 is TGTGCCAGCAGCCGTTTTCCTGAAGCTTTCTTT. Its protein product is CASSRFPEAFF.

The V call is TRBV9, the J call TRBJ1-1; TRBD1 is a possible D gene (6 bases). Germline assignment: CDR1 SGDLS and CDR2 YYNGEE. This CDR3 has 13 residues. The ends were cut back, 2 bases at V and 1 base at J, with 6 bases in the middle. The CDR3 region has the DNA TGTGCCAGCAGCGTCAGGGGGAACACTGAAGCTTTCTTT. Translating it yields CASSVRGNTEAFF.

The rearrangement links TRBV7-2 to TRBJ1-4, with a weak D call TRBD1 (5 bases). This CDR3 has 17 residues. Germline CDR1 and CDR2: SGHTA and FQGNSA. Trimming stripped 5 bases from V and 2 bases from J, with 18 bases between. Here the CDR3 DNA reads TGTGCCAGCAGCAACAATCGGGGGGTTCGGACTAATGAAAAACTGTTTTTT. This sequence encodes CASSNNRGVRTNEKLFF.

The chain recombines TRBV30 with TRBJ2-5, with D uncertain. In germline, CDR1 is GTSNPN, CDR2 SVGIG (reference sequence). This CDR3 comprises 12 residues. Trimming took off 3 bases at V and 4 bases at J, with 9 bases between the two ends. CDR3 sequence (DNA): TGTGCCTGGAGGCCCGGGTCAGAGACCCAGTACTTC. This encodes CAWRPGSETQYF.

This sequence joins TRBV5-1 and TRBJ1-4, with D maybe TRBD1 (5 bases). The CDR3 loop spans 15 amino acids. V was clipped by 0 bases and J by 4 bases, with 10 bases between them. The germline V gene has CDR1 SGHRS and CDR2 YFSETQ. CDR3 nucleotide sequence: TGCGCCAGCAGCTTGGATGACAGAGATAATGAAAAACTGTTTTTT. This sequence encodes CASSLDDRDNEKLFF.

V and J are TRBV10-2 and TRBJ2-7; no definite D call. This CDR3 is built from 16 residues. V dropped 2 bases and J dropped 0 bases, with 14 bases sitting between them. CDR1 is WSHSY and CDR2 is SAAADI in the germline V gene. DNA for the CDR3: TGCGCCAGCAGTGAGGTCTTCAGAACCCCCTCCTACGAGCAGTACTTC. Its protein is CASSEVFRTPSYEQYF.